Here is one TCR beta chain with its context. CDR3 size: 14 residues. Per the germline V gene, CDR1 is MNHNS and CDR2 is SASEGT. Trimming cost V 6 bases and J 0 bases, with 8 bases left between them. This sample stems from a study of regulatory T cells in long-lasting Graves disease. Arm-PCR of CDR3 regions with iRepertoire HTBI primers generated TCR beta libraries. Each CDR3 protein is one row after TCRdb ran MiXCR on the multiplex PCR reads. Of hundreds of thousands of distinct CDR3 sequences in the sample, roughly 16% are singletons; the top ten hold 25%. Stated time point: newly diagnosed GD, antithyroid drugs for less than 3 months. Generation of the TCR library employed RNA extracted from PBMCs. These sequences were also reported in another study, on T cells in Graves' hyperthyroidism and ophthalmopathy. Per that paper: HTBI primers were used for first-round RT-PCR of the TCR CDR3.

The sequence was obtained from a woman aged 35-65 years with Graves disease. This chain connects TRBV6-1 to TRBJ1-4; D gene unclear. Source: peripheral blood mononuclear cells (PBMCs), taken at new diagnosis, from a patient treated with antithyroid drugs. The CDR3: CASSEYSTNEKLFF. CDR3 nucleotides: TGTGCCAGCAGCGAGTACTCAACTAATGAAAAACTGTTTTTT.